Sequencing of this T cell receptor beta chain was carried out in a study of vaccination and CD4 T cells after COVID-19. Study-level findings and limits: Reactive clone data from convalescent patients indicated a median of about 86% appearing only post-vaccination.

Concerning this clonotype: Its target is not known.

Germline V gene lookup returns CDR1 SGHTA and CDR2 FQGNSA. There are 13 residues in the CDR3. The V end lost 1 base, the J end lost 0 bases, and 2 bases lay between the germline ends. Using its own MiXCR run on the PCR reads, TCRdb lists one record per CDR3 protein. The sample has 25,000 or so distinct CDR3 sequences, under 65% seen once; the top ten hold 0.85% to 1.2%. The receptor comes from a human donor who had recovered from COVID-19. Sequencing used CD4+ T cells from blood, obtained before SARS-CoV-2 vaccination. This chain connects TRBV7-2 to TRBJ2-3; D is undetermined. The CDR3 spells CASSLGSTDTQYF. CDR3 coding DNA: TGTGCCAGCAGCTTAGGGAGCACAGATACGCAGTATTTT.